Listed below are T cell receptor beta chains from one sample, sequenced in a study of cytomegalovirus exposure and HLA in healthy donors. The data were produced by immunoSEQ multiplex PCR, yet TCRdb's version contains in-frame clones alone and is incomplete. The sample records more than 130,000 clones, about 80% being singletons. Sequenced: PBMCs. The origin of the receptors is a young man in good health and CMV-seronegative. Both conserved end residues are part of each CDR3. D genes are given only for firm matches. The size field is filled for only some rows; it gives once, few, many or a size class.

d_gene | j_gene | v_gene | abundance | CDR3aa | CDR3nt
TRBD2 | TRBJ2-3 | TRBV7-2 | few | CASSFGRGGSDTQYF | TGTGCCAGCAGCTTTGGCCGGGGGGGCTCAGATACGCAGTATTTT
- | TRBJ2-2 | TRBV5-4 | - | CASSTDLEGTGELFF | TGTGCCAGCAGCACAGACTTGGAGGGCACCGGGGAGCTGTTTTTT
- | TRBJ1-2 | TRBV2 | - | CASNFGGQDGYTF | TGTGCCAGCAATTTTGGGGGCCAGGATGGCTACACCTTC
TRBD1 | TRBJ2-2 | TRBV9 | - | CASSVGTGTGELFF | TGTGCCAGCAGCGTTGGGACAGGGACCGGGGAGCTGTTTTTT
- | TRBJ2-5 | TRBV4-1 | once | CASSQEAPIGVETQYF | TGCGCCAGCAGCCAAGAGGCCCCTATCGGAGTCGAGACCCAGTACTTC
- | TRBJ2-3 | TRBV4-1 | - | CASSQEGTGLADTQYF | TGCGCCAGCAGCCAAGAGGGAACCGGACTCGCAGATACGCAGTATTTT
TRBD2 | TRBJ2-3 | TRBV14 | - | CASSPRTSGRALDTQYF | TGTGCCAGCAGCCCGCGGACTAGCGGGAGGGCCTTAGATACGCAGTATTTT
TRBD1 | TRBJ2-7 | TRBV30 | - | CAWSVRGPPYEQYF | TGTGCCTGGAGTGTTAGGGGGCCCCCCTACGAGCAGTACTTC
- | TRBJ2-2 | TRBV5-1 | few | CASSRDFNTGELFF | TGCGCCAGCAGCCGGGATTTTAACACCGGGGAGCTGTTTTTT
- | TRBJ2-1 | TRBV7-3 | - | CASSLLGSKSSYNEQFF | TGTGCCAGCAGCTTATTGGGCTCAAAGAGCTCCTACAATGAGCAGTTCTTC
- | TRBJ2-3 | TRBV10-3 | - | CAISEGGYTDTQYF | TGTGCCATCAGTGAGGGGGGGTACACAGATACGCAGTATTTT
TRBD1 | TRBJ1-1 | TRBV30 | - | CAWRRRQGGEMNTEAFF | TGTGCCTGGAGAAGGAGACAGGGGGGGGAAATGAACACTGAAGCTTTCTTT
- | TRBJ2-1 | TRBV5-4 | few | CASSFDRQGGQFF | TGTGCCAGCAGCTTCGATCGGCAGGGTGGGCAGTTCTTC
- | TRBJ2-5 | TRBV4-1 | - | CASSQVISYGAGETQYF | TGCGCCAGCAGCCAAGTTATATCGTATGGCGCGGGAGAGACCCAGTACTTC
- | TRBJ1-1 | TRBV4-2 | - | CASTPSDRLNTEAFF | TGTGCCAGCACCCCAAGCGACAGGTTGAACACTGAAGCTTTCTTT
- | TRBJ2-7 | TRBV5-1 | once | CASSSRQSYSYEQYF | TGCGCCAGCAGCTCTAGACAGAGCTACTCCTACGAGCAGTACTTC
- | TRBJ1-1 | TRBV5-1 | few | CASSLIGGGVNTEAFF | TGCGCCAGCAGCTTAATAGGTGGCGGGGTGAACACTGAAGCTTTCTTT
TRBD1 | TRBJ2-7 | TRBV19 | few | CASSIGRGLYEQYF | TGTGCCAGTAGTATCGGCAGGGGGCTATACGAGCAGTACTTC
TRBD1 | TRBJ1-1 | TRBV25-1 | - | CASKGAPVSAFF | TGTGCCAGCAAGGGGGCCCCTGTCTCAGCTTTCTTT
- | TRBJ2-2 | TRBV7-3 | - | CASSTYTGELFF | TGTGCCAGCAGCACATATACCGGGGAGCTGTTTTTT
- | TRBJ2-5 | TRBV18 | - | CASSTDRVGETQYF | TGTGCCAGCTCGACAGATCGGGTCGGGGAGACCCAGTACTTC
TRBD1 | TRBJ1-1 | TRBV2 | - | CASSVGTGGLNTEAFF | TGTGCCAGCAGTGTGGGGACAGGGGGCTTGAACACTGAAGCTTTCTTT
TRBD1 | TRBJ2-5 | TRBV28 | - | CASSLTGTEQETQYF | TGTGCCAGCAGCTTAACCGGGACAGAACAAGAGACCCAGTACTTC
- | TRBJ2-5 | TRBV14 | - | CASSRPGTRQETQYF | TGTGCCAGCAGCCGACCGGGGACTCGCCAAGAGACCCAGTACTTC
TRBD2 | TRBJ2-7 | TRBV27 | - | CASRTSNLVAFSGSSIEQYF | TGTGCCAGCAGGACCTCCAACCTGGTAGCTTTTAGCGGGAGCTCGATCGAGCAGTACTTC
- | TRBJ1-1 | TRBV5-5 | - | CASSPWGGGTEAFF | TGTGCCAGCAGCCCTTGGGGAGGGGGCACTGAAGCTTTCTTT
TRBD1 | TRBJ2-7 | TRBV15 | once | CATSRGTGDEQYF | TGTGCCACCAGCAGGGGGACAGGGGACGAGCAGTACTTC
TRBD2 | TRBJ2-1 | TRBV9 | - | CASSEGTSGIDNEQFF | TGTGCCAGCAGCGAGGGGACTAGCGGGATAGACAATGAGCAGTTCTTC
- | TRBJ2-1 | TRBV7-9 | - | CASSLAFISDEQFF | TGTGCCAGCAGCTTAGCCTTTATATCCGATGAGCAGTTCTTC
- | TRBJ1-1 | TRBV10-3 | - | CAISESMGRMNTEAFF | TGTGCCATCAGTGAGTCGATGGGGCGGATGAACACTGAAGCTTTCTTT
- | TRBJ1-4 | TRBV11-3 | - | CASSPQGFEKLFF | TGTGCCAGCAGCCCGCAGGGGTTCGAAAAACTGTTTTTT
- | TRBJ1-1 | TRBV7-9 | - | CASSVLNTEAFF | TGTGCCAGCAGCGTATTGAACACTGAAGCTTTCTTT
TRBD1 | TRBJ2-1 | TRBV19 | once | CASSMRQGAVNEQFF | TGTGCCAGTAGTATGAGACAGGGGGCAGTGAATGAGCAGTTCTTC
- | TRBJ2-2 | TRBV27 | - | CASIELNTGELFF | TGTGCCAGCATAGAGTTGAACACCGGGGAGCTGTTTTTT
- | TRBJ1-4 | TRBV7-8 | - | CASSLEGSVGSRGEKLFF | TGTGCCAGCAGCTTAGAAGGTTCGGTCGGCAGCCGGGGTGAAAAACTGTTTTTT
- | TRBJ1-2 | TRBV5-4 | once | CASSPELVGANYGYTF | TGTGCCAGCAGCCCCGAACTCGTCGGGGCTAACTATGGCTACACCTTC
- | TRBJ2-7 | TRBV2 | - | CASRIGSVSYEQYF | TGTGCCAGCAGAATAGGGAGCGTCTCCTACGAGCAGTACTTC
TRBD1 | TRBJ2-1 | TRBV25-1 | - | CASGGQGANEQFF | TGTGCCAGCGGGGGACAGGGTGCAAATGAGCAGTTCTTC
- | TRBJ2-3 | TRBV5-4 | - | CASSLAGASTDTQYF | TGTGCCAGCAGCTTGGCAGGGGCAAGCACAGATACGCAGTATTTT
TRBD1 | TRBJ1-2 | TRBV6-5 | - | CASTRQGVDYGYTF | TGTGCCAGCACGAGACAGGGCGTAGACTATGGCTACACCTTC
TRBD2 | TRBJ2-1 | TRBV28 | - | CASSSSRLAEALRDEQFF | TGTGCCAGCAGTTCTAGTCGCCTAGCGGAGGCCCTCCGGGATGAGCAGTTCTTC
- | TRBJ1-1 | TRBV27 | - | CASREGFMNTEAFF | TGTGCCAGCAGAGAGGGATTCATGAACACTGAAGCTTTCTTT
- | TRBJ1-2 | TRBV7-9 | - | CASSPVGTNYGYTF | TGTGCCAGCAGCCCGGTCGGGACTAACTATGGCTACACCTTC
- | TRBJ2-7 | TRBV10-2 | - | CASMLGGPSYEQYF | TGCGCCAGCATGCTCGGGGGGCCCTCCTACGAGCAGTACTTC
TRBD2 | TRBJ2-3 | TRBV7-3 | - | CASLGGDPTDTQYF | TGTGCCAGCCTGGGGGGGGATCCTACAGATACGCAGTATTTT
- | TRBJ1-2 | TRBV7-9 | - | CASSFGVNSYGYTF | TGTGCCAGCAGCTTTGGAGTCAACTCCTATGGCTACACCTTC
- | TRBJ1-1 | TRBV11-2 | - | CASSFLGQGATEAFF | TGTGCCAGCAGCTTCCTCGGTCAAGGGGCGACTGAAGCTTTCTTT